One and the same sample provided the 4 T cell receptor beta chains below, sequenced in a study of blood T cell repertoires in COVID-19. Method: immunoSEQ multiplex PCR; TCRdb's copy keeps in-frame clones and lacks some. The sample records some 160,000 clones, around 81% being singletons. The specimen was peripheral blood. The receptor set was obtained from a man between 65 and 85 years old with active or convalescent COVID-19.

CDR3 nucleotides: TGCGCCAGCAGCCAGTTGACAGGGGATAATGGCTACACCTTC. Amino acids: CASSQLTGDNGYTF. This rearrangement joins TRBV4-3 to TRBJ1-2; 8 bases align to TRBD1. This CDR3 spans 14 amino acids. Germline CDR1 reads LGHNA; CDR2 reads YSLEER. V dropped 3 bases and J dropped 6; count of bases not matched to a gene: 6.

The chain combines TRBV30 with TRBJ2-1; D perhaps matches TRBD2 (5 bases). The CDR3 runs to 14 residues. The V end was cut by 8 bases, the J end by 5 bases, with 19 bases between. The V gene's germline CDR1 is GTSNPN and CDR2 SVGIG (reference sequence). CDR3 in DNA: TGTGCCCGCGCCCCCCCGGGGTGGGACAATGAGCAGTTCTTC. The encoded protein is CARAPPGWDNEQFF. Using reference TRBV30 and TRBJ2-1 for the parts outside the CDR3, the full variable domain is SQTIHQWPATLVQPVGSPLSLECTVEGTSNPNLYWYRQAAGRGLQLLFYSVGIGQISSEVPQNLSASRPQDRQFILSSKKLLLSDSGFYLCARAPPGWDNEQFFGPGTRLTVL.

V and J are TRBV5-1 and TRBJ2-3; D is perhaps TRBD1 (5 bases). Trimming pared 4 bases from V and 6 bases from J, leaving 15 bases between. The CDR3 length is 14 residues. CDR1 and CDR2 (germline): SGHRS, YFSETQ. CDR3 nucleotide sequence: TGCGCCAGCAGCCCGAGGACACGGACGGATACGCAGTATTTT. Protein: CASSPRTRTDTQYF.

In DNA form, the CDR3 reads TGTGCCAGCCGGGGGGAGCGGAAAAATTCACCCCTCCACTTT. It is translated as CASRGERKNSPLHF. V and J are TRBV6-5 and TRBJ1-6, with D possibly TRBD1 on 5 matching bases. The CDR3 runs 14 residues. V lost 8 bases and J 7 bases, leaving 15 bases between the germline ends. Germline V gene sequence: CDR1 MNHEY, CDR2 SVGAGI.